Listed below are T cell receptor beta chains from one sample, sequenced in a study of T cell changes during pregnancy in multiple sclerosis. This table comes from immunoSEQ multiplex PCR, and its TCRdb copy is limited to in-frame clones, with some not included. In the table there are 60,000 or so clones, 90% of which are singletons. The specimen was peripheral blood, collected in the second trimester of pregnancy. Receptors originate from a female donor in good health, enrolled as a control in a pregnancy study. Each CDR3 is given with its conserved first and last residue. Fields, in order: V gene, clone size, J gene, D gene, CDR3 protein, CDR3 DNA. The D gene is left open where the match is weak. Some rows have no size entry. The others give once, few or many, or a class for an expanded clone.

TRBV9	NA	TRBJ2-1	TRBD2	CASSVGGGGTYNEQFF	TGTGCCAGCAGCGTAGGAGGCGGGGGTACCTACAATGAGCAGTTCTTC
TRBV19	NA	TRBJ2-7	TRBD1	CASISGTGGYEQYF	TGTGCCAGTATATCCGGGACAGGGGGCTACGAGCAGTACTTC
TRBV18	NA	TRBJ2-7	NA	CASSPAGSYEQYF	TGTGCCAGCTCACCAGCGGGCTCCTACGAGCAGTACTTC
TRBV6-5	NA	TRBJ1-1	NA	CASSYSRLNTEAFF	TGTGCCAGCAGTTACTCGAGGTTGAACACTGAAGCTTTCTTT
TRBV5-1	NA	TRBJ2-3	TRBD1	CASSLAYPDRDTQYF	TGCGCCAGCAGCTTGGCATACCCGGACAGGGATACGCAGTATTTT
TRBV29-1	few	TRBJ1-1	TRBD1	CSVLRDRNTEAFF	TGCAGCGTACTCCGGGACAGGAACACTGAAGCTTTCTTT
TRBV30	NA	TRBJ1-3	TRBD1	CAWSVGQGVSGNTIYF	TGTGCCTGGAGTGTCGGACAGGGTGTCTCTGGAAACACCATATATTTT
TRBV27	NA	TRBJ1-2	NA	CASSLRGYNYGYTF	TGTGCCAGCAGTTTAAGAGGGTATAACTATGGCTACACCTTC
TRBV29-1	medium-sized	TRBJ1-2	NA	CSVERSNYGYTF	TGCAGCGTTGAGAGGTCCAACTATGGCTACACCTTC
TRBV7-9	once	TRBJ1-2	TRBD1	CASSLTGEGGYTF	TGTGCCAGCAGCTTGACAGGGGAAGGCGGCTACACCTTC
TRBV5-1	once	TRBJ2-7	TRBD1	CASSTETGGRYEQYF	TGCGCCAGCAGCACTGAGACAGGGGGCCGGTACGAGCAGTACTTC
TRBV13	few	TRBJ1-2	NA	CASSSEPTGPAGYGYTF	TGTGCCAGCAGCTCGGAGCCAACAGGGCCAGCAGGCTATGGCTACACCTTC
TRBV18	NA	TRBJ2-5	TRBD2	CASSPPGLAEETQYF	TGTGCCAGCTCACCGCCGGGACTAGCGGAAGAGACCCAGTACTTC
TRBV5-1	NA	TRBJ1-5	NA	CASSLEGARNQPQHF	TGCGCCAGCAGCTTGGAAGGGGCTAGAAATCAGCCCCAGCATTTT
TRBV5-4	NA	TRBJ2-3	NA	CASSLEQKITDTQYF	TGTGCCAGCAGCTTGGAGCAAAAAATCACAGATACGCAGTATTTT
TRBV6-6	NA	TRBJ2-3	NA	CASREGTDTQYF	TGTGCCAGCAGGGAGGGGACAGATACGCAGTATTTT
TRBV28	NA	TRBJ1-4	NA	CASSPNGVEKLFF	TGTGCCAGCAGTCCCAACGGAGTTGAAAAACTGTTTTTT
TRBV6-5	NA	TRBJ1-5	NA	CASTPPRQPQHF	TGTGCCAGCACCCCCCCGAGGCAGCCCCAGCATTTT
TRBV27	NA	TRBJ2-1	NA	CASSLSRGLAEQFF	TGTGCCAGCAGTTTATCCCGGGGTCTAGCTGAGCAGTTCTTC
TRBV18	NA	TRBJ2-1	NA	CASSPLTGTYNEQFF	TGTGCCAGCTCACCATTAACAGGGACATACAATGAGCAGTTCTTC
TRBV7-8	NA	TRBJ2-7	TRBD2	CASSLVRESYEQYF	TGTGCCAGCAGCTTAGTGCGGGAGTCCTACGAGCAGTACTTC
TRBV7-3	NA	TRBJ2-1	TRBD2	CASSPGTSAYNEQFF	TGTGCCAGCAGCCCCGGGACTAGCGCCTACAATGAGCAGTTCTTC
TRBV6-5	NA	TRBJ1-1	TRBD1	CASRTTGTGPEAFF	TGTGCCAGCAGGACAACCGGGACAGGGCCTGAAGCTTTCTTT
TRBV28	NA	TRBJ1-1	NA	CASSLPPRVDMNTEAFF	TGTGCCAGCAGTTTACCCCCTCGGGTGGATATGAACACTGAAGCTTTCTTT
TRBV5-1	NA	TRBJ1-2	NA	CASTPGMGVGYTF	TGCGCCAGCACCCCTGGCATGGGCGTAGGCTACACCTTC
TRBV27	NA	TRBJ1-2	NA	CASSQGQRNYGYTF	TGTGCCAGCAGTCAAGGACAGCGTAACTATGGCTACACCTTC
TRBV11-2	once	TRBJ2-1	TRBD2	CASSLSTSGGNEQFF	TGTGCCAGCAGCTTATCGACTAGCGGGGGTAATGAGCAGTTCTTC
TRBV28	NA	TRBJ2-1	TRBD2	CASSFGWGLAGRILDEQFF	TGTGCCAGCAGTTTTGGTTGGGGACTAGCGGGGAGAATACTGGATGAGCAGTTCTTC
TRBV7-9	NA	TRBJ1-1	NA	CASGLVNTEAFF	TGTGCCAGCGGCCTGGTGAACACTGAAGCTTTCTTT
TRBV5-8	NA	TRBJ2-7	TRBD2	CASSWLAVRSYEQYF	TGTGCCAGCAGCTGGCTAGCGGTACGCTCCTACGAGCAGTACTTC
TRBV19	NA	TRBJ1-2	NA	CASISLTAVNYGYTF	TGTGCCAGCATTTCACTGACCGCGGTTAACTATGGCTACACCTTC
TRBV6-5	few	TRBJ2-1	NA	CASKSPSEQFF	TGTGCCAGCAAATCCCCCAGTGAGCAGTTCTTC
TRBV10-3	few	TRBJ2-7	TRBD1	CAISGGWDSEQYF	TGTGCCATCAGTGGGGGCTGGGACAGCGAGCAGTACTTC
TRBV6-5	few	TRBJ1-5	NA	CASSSSWGSNQPQHF	TGTGCCAGCAGTTCCTCATGGGGCAGCAATCAGCCCCAGCATTTT
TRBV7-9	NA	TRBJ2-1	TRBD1	CASSPTGQSSYNEQFF	TGTGCCAGCAGCCCTACGGGACAGAGCTCCTACAATGAGCAGTTCTTC
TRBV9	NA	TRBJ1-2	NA	CASSVEGLYGYTF	TGTGCCAGCAGCGTAGAGGGGTTATATGGCTACACCTTC
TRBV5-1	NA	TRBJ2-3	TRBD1	CASRRGGPDSDTQYF	TGCGCCAGCAGGAGAGGGGGCCCCGACTCAGATACGCAGTATTTT
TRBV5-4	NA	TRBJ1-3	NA	CASSRRAGNTIYF	TGTGCCAGCAGCCGGAGGGCTGGAAACACCATATATTTT
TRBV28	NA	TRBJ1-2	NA	CASKVAGANYGYTF	TGTGCCAGCAAAGTGGCAGGGGCTAACTATGGCTACACCTTC
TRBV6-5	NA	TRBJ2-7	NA	CASRTGIIYEQYF	TGTGCCAGCAGGACGGGGATAATCTACGAGCAGTACTTC
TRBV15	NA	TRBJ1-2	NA	CATSRLEDYGYTF	TGTGCCACCAGCAGATTAGAGGACTATGGCTACACCTTC
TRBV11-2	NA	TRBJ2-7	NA	CASSLAPGSYEQYF	TGTGCCAGCAGCTTAGCCCCGGGGAGCTACGAGCAGTACTTC
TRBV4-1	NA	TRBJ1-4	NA	CASSQGRRAEKLFF	TGCGCCAGCAGCCAGGGGCGCCGGGCTGAAAAACTGTTTTTT
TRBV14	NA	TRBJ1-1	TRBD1	CASSRDRGRFTEAFF	TGTGCCAGCAGCCGCGACAGGGGGCGTTTTACTGAAGCTTTCTTT
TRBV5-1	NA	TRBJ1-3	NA	CASSISGVAGSGNTIYF	TGCGCCAGCAGTATCTCAGGGGTCGCCGGCTCTGGAAACACCATATATTTT
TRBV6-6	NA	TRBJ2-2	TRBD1	CASRRGTGGDTGELFF	TGTGCCAGCAGGCGGGGGACAGGGGGAGACACCGGGGAGCTGTTTTTT
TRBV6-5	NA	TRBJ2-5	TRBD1	CASSTLGPGTGVPYF	TGTGCCAGCAGTACCCTAGGACCCGGGACAGGGGTTCCGTACTTC
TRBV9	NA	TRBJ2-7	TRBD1	CASSVDGTVFSYEQYF	TGTGCCAGCAGCGTAGACGGGACAGTTTTCTCCTACGAGCAGTACTTC
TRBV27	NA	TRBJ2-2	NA	CASTLRGPNTGELFF	TGTGCCAGCACCCTACGAGGTCCGAACACCGGGGAGCTGTTTTTT
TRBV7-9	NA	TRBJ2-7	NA	CASSRHEGNYYEQYF	TGTGCCAGCAGCCGGCATGAGGGAAACTACTACGAGCAGTACTTC
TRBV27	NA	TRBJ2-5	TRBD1	CASSHPSGQGEFVTQYF	TGTGCCAGCAGCCACCCGTCCGGGCAGGGGGAGTTCGTGACCCAGTACTTC
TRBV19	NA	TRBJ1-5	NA	CASSIRGDQPQHF	TGTGCCAGTAGTATACGAGGTGATCAGCCCCAGCATTTT
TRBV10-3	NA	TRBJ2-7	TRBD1	CAIRSGQGGFYEQYF	TGTGCCATCAGGTCCGGACAGGGAGGTTTCTACGAGCAGTACTTC
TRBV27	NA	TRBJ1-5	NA	CASSLSPGNQPQHF	TGTGCCAGCAGTTTGAGTCCTGGCAATCAGCCCCAGCATTTT